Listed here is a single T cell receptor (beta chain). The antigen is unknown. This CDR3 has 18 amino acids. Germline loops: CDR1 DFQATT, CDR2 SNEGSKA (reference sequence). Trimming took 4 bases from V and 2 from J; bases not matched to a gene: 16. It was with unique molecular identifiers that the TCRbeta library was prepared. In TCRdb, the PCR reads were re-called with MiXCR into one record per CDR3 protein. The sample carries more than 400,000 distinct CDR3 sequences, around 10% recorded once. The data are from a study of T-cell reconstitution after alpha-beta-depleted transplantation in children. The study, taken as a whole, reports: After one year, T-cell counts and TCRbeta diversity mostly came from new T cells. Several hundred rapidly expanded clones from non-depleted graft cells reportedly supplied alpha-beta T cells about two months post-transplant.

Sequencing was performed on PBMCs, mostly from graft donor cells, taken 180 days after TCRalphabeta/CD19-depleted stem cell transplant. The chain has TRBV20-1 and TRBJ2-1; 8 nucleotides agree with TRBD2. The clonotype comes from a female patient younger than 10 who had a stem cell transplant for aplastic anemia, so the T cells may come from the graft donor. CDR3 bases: TGCAGTGCTATTGCTTCTAGCGGGTCCCGGGCCCCCTACAATGAGCAGTTCTTC. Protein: CSAIASSGSRAPYNEQFF.